This T cell receptor (beta chain) appears in the sequencing data of a study of blood T cell repertoires in COVID-19. Turning to the study itself: Whether acute or convalescent, the COVID-19 samples came from the United States, Italy and Spain.

V was pared by 4 bases and J by 3 bases, with 3 bases of the junction left unmatched. The germline CDR1 and CDR2 sequences are SGHAT and FQNNGV. CDR3 length equals 13 residues. Clones were read by immunoSEQ multiplex PCR, and TCRdb kept only the in-frame ones, dropping some. In the table there are about 290,000 clones, about 82% of which are singletons. The specimen sequenced was peripheral blood. This rearrangement joins TRBV11-2 to TRBJ2-7; TRBD1 aligns across 7 bases. The clonotype was recovered from a woman between 45 and 65 years old with active or convalescent COVID-19. The CDR3 bases are TGTGCCAGCAGCTCGGGGACAGTCTACGAGCAGTACTTC. Amino acid sequence: CASSSGTVYEQYF.